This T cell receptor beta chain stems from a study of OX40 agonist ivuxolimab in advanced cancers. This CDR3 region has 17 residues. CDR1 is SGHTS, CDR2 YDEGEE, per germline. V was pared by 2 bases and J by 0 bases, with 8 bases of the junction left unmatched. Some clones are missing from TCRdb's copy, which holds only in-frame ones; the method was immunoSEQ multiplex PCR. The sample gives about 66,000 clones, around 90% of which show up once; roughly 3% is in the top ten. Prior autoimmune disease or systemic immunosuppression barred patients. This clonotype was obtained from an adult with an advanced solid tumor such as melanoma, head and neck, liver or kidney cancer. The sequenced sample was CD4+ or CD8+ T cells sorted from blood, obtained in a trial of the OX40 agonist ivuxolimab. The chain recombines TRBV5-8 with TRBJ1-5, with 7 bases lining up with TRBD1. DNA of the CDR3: TGTGCCAGCAGCTTTTTACAGGGGAGTGGTAGCAATCAGCCCCAGCATTTT. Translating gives CASSFLQGSGSNQPQHF.